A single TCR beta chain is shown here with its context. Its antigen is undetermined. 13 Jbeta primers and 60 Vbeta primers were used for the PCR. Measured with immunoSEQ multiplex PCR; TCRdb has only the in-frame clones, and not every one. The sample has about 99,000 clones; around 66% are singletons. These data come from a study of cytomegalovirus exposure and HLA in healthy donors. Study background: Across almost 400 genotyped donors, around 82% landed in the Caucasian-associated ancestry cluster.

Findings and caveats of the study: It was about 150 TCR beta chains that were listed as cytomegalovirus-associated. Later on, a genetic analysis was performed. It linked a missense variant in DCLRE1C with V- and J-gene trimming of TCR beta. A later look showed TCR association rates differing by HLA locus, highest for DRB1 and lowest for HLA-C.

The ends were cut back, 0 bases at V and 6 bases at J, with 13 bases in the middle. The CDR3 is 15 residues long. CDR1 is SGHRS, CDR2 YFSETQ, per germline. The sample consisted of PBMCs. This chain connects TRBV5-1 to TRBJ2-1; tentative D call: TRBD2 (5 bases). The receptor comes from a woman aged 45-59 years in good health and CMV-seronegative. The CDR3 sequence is CASSLGGGTINEQFF. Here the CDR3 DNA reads TGCGCCAGCAGCTTGGGAGGAGGAACGATCAATGAGCAGTTCTTC. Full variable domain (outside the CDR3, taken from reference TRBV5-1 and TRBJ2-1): KAGVTQTPRYLIKTRGQQVTLSCSPISGHRSVSWYQQTPGQGLQFLFEYFSETQRNKGNFPGRFSGRQFSNSRSEMNVSTLELGDSALYLCASSLGGGTINEQFFGPGTRLTVL.